One sample yielded the 8 T cell receptor beta chains listed below, sequenced in a study of blood T cells in healthy people across ages (dated by TCRdb to about 2015). Library creation used 5' RACE. The listed sequencing device is Illumina HiSeq 2500. A second roughly 6 to 11 cycle PCR used a sample-barcoded 5' primer and a J-beta primer mix. TCRdb reprocessing: public reads trimmed at Q25 with fastp, clones called with MiXCR, in-frame beta chains kept. Entries are consolidated by CDR3 protein sequence, retaining the most common genes and DNA. Present in this sample are around 1.5 million distinct CDR3 sequences, 55% to 75% of which were seen just once. Together, the top ten hold approximately 7% of the sample. What was sequenced was blood. Receptors were obtained from a young man in good health.

This sequence joins TRBV7-9 and TRBJ2-1, with TRBD1 matching over 7 bases. Unmatched junction bases numbered 12, after V lost 8 bases and J lost 14 bases. Germline V gene data show CDR1 as SEHNR and CDR2 as FQNEAQ (reference sequence). This CDR3 is 12 amino acids long. CDR3 DNA: TGTGCCAGCTCCCCGTTGGGGACAGTGAAGTTCTTC. Amino acid sequence: CASSPLGTVKFF.

This rearrangement joins TRBV20-1 to TRBJ2-7; the match to TRBD1 covers 7 bases. Germline V gene lookup returns CDR1 DFQATT and CDR2 SNEGSKA (reference sequence). The CDR3 length is 11 residues. The J segment lost 6 bases and the V segment lost 6 bases, leaving 5 bases of the junction unmatched. The CDR3 DNA sequence: TGCAGTGCGTGGACAGGCCCCGAGCAGTACTTC. Amino acids: CSAWTGPEQYF.

J is TRBJ2-2 and V is TRBV5-6; perhaps D is TRBD1 or TRBD2 (6 bases each). CDR3 length equals 17 residues. Per the germline V gene, CDR1 is SGHDT and CDR2 is YYEEEE. The ends were cut back, 2 bases at V and 6 bases at J, with 20 bases in the middle. The CDR3: CASSFWGATLRAGELFF. The CDR3 bases are TGTGCCAGCAGCTTCTGGGGGGCGACTTTAAGAGCCGGGGAGCTGTTTTTT.

This clonotype was seen more than once but under ten times. The V and J genes are TRBV14 and TRBJ1-2; D is unresolved. Germline-derived CDR1 and CDR2 are SGHDN and FVKESK. CDR3 length equals 15 residues. The germline V and J ends were trimmed by 4 bases and 8 bases, with 20 bases remaining between them. The CDR3 DNA follows: TGTGCCAGCAGCCTCAATTCCGGTCCCATGAAAGGCTACACCTTC. It encodes CASSLNSGPMKGYTF.

The rearrangement links TRBV12-5 to TRBJ1-1; TRBD1 aligns across 7 bases. V shed 4 bases, J shed 8 bases, and the junction held 4 bases outside the gene matches. This CDR3 has 12 residues. Germline assignment: CDR1 LGHNT and CDR2 FRNRAP. Here the CDR3 reads CASGSPGQEAFF. CDR3 DNA: TGTGCTAGTGGTTCCCCGGGACAGGAAGCTTTCTTT.

This sequence joins TRBV29-1 and TRBJ1-2; no clear D. CDR3 size: 14 residues. Germline CDR1 is SQVTM and CDR2 is ANQGSEA. The germline V and J ends were trimmed by 5 bases and 3 bases, with 16 bases remaining between them. The DNA of the CDR3 is TGCAGCGTTCCCCCGGGGAGGGCGGACTATGGCTACACCTTC. It codes for CSVPPGRADYGYTF.

This clonotype was seen once. The chain carries TRBV20-1 and TRBJ2-5; 12 bases are shared with TRBD2. The closer fit of TRBJ2-7 to the DNA end suggests the J call may be wrong. There are 14 residues in the CDR3. From germline, CDR1 is DFQATT and CDR2 SNEGSKA (reference sequence). Here the CDR3 DNA reads TGCAGTGCTCCTGAGGGACTAGCGGGTTACGAGCAGTACTTC. Translating it yields CSAPEGLAGYEQYF.

This clonotype was detected only once. This chain uses TRBV6-4 with TRBJ2-7; D call uncertain. Per germline, CDR1 MRHNA and CDR2 SNTAGT. The germline V and J ends were trimmed by 3 bases and 2 bases, with 14 bases remaining between them. This CDR3 region has 15 residues. CDR3: CASSEAVGPTYEQYF. The CDR3 region has the DNA TGTGCCAGCAGTGAGGCGGTAGGGCCTACCTACGAGCAGTACTTC.